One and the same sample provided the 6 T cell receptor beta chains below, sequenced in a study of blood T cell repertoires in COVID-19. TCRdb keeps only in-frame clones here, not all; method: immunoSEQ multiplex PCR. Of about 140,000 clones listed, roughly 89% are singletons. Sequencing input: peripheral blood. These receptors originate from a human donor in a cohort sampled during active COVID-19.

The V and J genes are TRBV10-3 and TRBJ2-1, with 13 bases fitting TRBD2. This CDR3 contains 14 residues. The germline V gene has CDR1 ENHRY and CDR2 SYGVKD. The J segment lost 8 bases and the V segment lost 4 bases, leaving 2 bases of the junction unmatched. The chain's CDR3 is CAISVGLAGDEQFF. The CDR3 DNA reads TGTGCCATCAGTGTAGGACTAGCGGGGGATGAGCAGTTCTTC.

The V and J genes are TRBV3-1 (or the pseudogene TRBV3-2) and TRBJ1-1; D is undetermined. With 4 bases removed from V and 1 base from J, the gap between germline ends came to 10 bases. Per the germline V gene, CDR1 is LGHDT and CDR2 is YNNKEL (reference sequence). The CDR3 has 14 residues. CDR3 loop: CASSPTSGNTEAFF. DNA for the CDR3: TGTGCCAGCAGCCCTACTTCGGGGAACACTGAAGCTTTCTTT.

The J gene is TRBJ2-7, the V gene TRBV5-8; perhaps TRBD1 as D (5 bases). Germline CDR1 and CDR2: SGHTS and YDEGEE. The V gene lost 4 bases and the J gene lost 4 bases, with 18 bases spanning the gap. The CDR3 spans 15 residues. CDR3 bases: TGTGCCAGCAGCGCCGACAGCCGAGGTGTGTACGAGCAGTACTTC. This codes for CASSADSRGVYEQYF.

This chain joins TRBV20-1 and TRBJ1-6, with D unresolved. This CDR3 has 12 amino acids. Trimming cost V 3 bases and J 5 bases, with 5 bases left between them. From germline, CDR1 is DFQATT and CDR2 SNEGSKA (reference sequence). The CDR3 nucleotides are TGCAGTGCTAGTGCAAATAATTCACCCCTCCACTTT. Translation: CSASANNSPLHF.

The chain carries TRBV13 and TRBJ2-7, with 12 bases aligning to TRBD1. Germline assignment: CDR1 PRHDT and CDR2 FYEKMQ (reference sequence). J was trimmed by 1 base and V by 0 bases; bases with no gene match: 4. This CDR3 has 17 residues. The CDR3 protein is CASSLGRGQGASYEQYF. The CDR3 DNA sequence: TGTGCCAGCAGCTTAGGCCGGGGACAGGGGGCGTCCTACGAGCAGTACTTC. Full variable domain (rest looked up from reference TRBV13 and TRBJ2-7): AAGVIQSPRHLIKEKRETATLKCYPIPRHDTVYWYQQGPGQDPQFLISFYEKMQSDKGSIPDRFSAQQFSDYHSELNMSSLELGDSALYFCASSLGRGQGASYEQYFGPGTRLTVT.

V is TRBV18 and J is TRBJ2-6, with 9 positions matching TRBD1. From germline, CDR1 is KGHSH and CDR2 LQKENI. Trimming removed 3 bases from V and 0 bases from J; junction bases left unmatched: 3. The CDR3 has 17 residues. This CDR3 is CASSPGTGFSGANVLTF. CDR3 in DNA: TGTGCCAGCTCACCCGGGACAGGGTTCTCTGGGGCCAACGTCCTGACTTTC. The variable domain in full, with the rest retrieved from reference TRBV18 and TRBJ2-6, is NAGVMQNPRHLVRRRGQEARLRCSPMKGHSHVYWYRQLPEEGLKFMVYLQKENIIDESGMPKERFSAEFPKEGPSILRIQQVVRGDSAAYFCASSPGTGFSGANVLTFGAGSRLTVL.